A single sample gave rise to the 8 T cell receptor beta chains below, sequenced in a study of T-cell memory formation after mild COVID-19. MiXCR was run by TCRdb on the 5' RACE reads, yielding one entry per CDR3 protein. This repertoire shows 45,000 to 50,000 distinct CDR3 sequences, approximately 7.6% found once; its top ten account for 1.4%. The sequenced material came from PBMCs or a T cell subset sorted from them (not recorded which). The source is a man between 18 and 35 years old who had mild COVID-19 (a few samples of this study predate the infection). Cell type and time point are not known.

The gene calls are TRBV27 and TRBJ2-7; D possibly corresponds to TRBD1 (5 bases). The germline gives CDR1 MNHEY, CDR2 SMNVEV (reference sequence). This CDR3 contains 13 residues. Trimming removed 3 bases at V and 3 bases at J, with 9 bases between. The CDR3 spells CASSLGHLYEQYF. The CDR3 DNA follows: TGTGCCAGCAGTTTGGGGCACCTCTACGAGCAGTACTTC.

There are a few counts of this clonotype. The rearrangement joins TRBV7-3 to TRBJ2-5; 11 positions agree with TRBD2. Germline-derived CDR1 and CDR2 are SGHTA and FQGTGA. CDR3 length: 14 amino acids. With 1 base clipped from V and 7 bases from J, the junction kept 2 bases outside the gene matches. The CDR3 protein is CASSLSSGGATQYF. CDR3 in DNA: TGTGCCAGCAGCTTAAGTAGCGGGGGGGCGACCCAGTACTTC.

This clonotype has a count of ten or more. V is TRBV5-4 and J is TRBJ1-4, with TRBD1 as a possible D gene (5 bases). The germline V gene encodes CDR1 SGHNT and CDR2 YYREEE (reference sequence). This CDR3 contains 15 residues. Trimming shortened V by 3 bases and J by 5 bases, and 14 bases separated the two germline ends. The CDR3 region is CASSSRSRGNEKLFF. DNA for the CDR3: TGTGCCAGCAGCTCCCGGAGTAGGGGAAATGAAAAACTGTTTTTT.

This clonotype was detected many times. J is TRBJ2-6 and V is TRBV10-3, with D uncertain. The V gene's germline CDR1 is ENHRY and CDR2 SYGVKD. Trimming removed 8 bases at V and 0 bases at J, with 14 bases between. The CDR3 length is 16 residues. The CDR3 DNA follows: TGTGCCATCTCCCCAGGTTTCGCCTCTGGGGCCAACGTCCTGACTTTC. Its translation is CAISPGFASGANVLTF.

This clonotype was picked up a small number of times. The V gene is TRBV10-2, the J gene TRBJ2-3, with 7 bases aligning to TRBD2. The CDR3 length is 15 residues. Germline V gene lookup returns CDR1 WSHSY and CDR2 SAAADI. V shed 7 bases and J 2 bases; nucleotides not matched to a gene: 9. This CDR3 reads CASTGPAGITDTQYF. Written as DNA, the CDR3 is TGCGCCAGCACAGGCCCAGCGGGGATCACAGATACGCAGTATTTT.

V is TRBV6-2 or TRBV6-3 and J is TRBJ1-2; the D gene is possibly TRBD1 (5 bases). The CDR3 has 14 amino acids. V was shortened by 4 bases and J by 6 bases, with 15 bases between the two germline ends. The germline CDR1 and CDR2 sequences are MNHEY and SVGEGT. CDR3 sequence reads: CASSSEGFGNGYTF. CDR3 nucleotide sequence: TGTGCCAGCAGTTCGGAGGGGTTCGGGAATGGCTACACCTTC.

The chain carries TRBV10-3 and TRBJ2-2, with D perhaps assigned TRBD1 or TRBD2 (5 bases each). The germline CDR1 and CDR2 sequences are ENHRY and SYGVKD. Between the trimmed V and J ends, which lost 6 bases and 3 bases, there was a span of 17 bases. This CDR3 region has 16 residues. Written as DNA, the CDR3 is TGTGCCATCAGGAGCGGCAGGGCGGCAGACACCGGGGAGCTGTTTTTT. This codes for CAIRSGRAADTGELFF.

The rearrangement uses TRBV5-1 and TRBJ1-1, with 7 bases fitting TRBD1. This CDR3 region has 14 residues. Germline CDR1 SGHRS, CDR2 YFSETQ. V was pared by 0 bases and J by 7 bases, with 6 bases of the junction left unmatched. The CDR3 coding sequence is TGCGCCAGCAGCTTGGAGGGGACAGCCAATGAAGCTTTCTTT. Translated, it gives CASSLEGTANEAFF.